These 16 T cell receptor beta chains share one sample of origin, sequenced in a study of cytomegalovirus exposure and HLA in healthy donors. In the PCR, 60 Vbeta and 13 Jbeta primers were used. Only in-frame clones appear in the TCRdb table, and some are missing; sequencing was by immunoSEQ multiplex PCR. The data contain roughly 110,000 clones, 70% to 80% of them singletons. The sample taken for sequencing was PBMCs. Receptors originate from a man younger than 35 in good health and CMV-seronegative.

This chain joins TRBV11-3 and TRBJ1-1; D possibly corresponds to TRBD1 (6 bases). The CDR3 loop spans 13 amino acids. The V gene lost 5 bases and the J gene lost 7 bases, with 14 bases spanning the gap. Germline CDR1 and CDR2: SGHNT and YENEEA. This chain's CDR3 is CASSRGGIGEAFF. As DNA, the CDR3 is TGTGCCAGCAGCAGGGGGGGTATTGGTGAAGCTTTCTTT.

This CDR3 reads CASSPGRGGVKNIQYF. For the CDR3, the DNA is TGTGCCAGCAGCCCCGGCCGCGGAGGGGTCAAAAACATTCAGTACTTC. The chain links TRBV5-4 to TRBJ2-4, with D possibly TRBD2 on 6 matching bases. V gave up 4 bases and J gave up 3 bases, with 17 bases separating them. This CDR3 is 16 amino acids long. Germline V CDR1 and CDR2: SGHNT, YYREEE (reference sequence). The entire variable domain, with the rest obtained from reference TRBV5-4 and TRBJ2-4, is as follows: ETGVTQSPTHLIKTRGQQVTLRCSSQSGHNTVSWYQQALGQGPQFIFQYYREEENGRGNFPPRFSGLQFPNYSSELNVNALELDDSALYLCASSPGRGGVKNIQYFGAGTRLSVL.

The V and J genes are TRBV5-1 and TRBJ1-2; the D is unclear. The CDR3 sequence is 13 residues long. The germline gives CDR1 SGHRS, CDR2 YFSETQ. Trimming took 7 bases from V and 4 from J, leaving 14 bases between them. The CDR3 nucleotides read TGCGCCAGCGCGGAGGTCCCTGGCTATGGCTACACCTTC. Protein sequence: CASAEVPGYGYTF.

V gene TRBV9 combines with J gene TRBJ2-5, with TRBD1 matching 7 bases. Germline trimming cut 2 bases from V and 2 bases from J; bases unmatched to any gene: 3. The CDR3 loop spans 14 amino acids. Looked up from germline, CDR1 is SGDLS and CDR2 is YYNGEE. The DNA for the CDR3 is TGTGCCAGCAGCGTTGGGACAGTACAAGAGACCCAGTACTTC. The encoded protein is CASSVGTVQETQYF.

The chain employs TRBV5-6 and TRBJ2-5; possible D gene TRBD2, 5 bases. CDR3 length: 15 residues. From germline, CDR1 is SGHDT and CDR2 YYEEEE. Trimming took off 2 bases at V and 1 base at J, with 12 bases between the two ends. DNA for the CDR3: TGTGCCAGCAGCTTCTACGGAGGCAGCCAAGAGACCCAGTACTTC. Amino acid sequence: CASSFYGGSQETQYF. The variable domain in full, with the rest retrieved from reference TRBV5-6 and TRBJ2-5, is DAGVTQSPTHLIKTRGQQVTLRCSPKSGHDTVSWYQQALGQGPQFIFQYYEEEERQRGNFPDRFSGHQFPNYSSELNVNALLLGDSALYLCASSFYGGSQETQYFGPGTRLLVL.

CDR3 loop: CASSTLQGIEGNQPQHF. CDR3 sequence (DNA): TGTGCCAGCAGCACTCTACAGGGCATAGAAGGCAATCAGCCCCAGCATTTT. V gene TRBV5-6 combines with J gene TRBJ1-5, with a possible D match to TRBD1 (6 bases). This CDR3 has 17 amino acids. Germline loops: CDR1 SGHDT, CDR2 YYEEEE. Trimming pared 4 bases from V and 2 bases from J, leaving 19 bases between.

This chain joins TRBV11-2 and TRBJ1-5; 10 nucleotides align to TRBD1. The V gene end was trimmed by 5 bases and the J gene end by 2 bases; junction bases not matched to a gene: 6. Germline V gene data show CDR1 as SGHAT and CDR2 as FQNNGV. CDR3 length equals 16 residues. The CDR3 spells CASSAAGTGGNQPQHF. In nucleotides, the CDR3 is TGTGCCAGCAGCGCAGCCGGGACAGGGGGCAATCAGCCCCAGCATTTT.

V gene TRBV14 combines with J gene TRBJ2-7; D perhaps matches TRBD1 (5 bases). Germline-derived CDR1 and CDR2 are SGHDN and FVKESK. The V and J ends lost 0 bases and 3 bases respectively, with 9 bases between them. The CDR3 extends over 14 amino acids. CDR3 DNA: TGTGCCAGCAGCCAAGATTTGGGGCACTACGAGCAGTACTTC. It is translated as CASSQDLGHYEQYF.

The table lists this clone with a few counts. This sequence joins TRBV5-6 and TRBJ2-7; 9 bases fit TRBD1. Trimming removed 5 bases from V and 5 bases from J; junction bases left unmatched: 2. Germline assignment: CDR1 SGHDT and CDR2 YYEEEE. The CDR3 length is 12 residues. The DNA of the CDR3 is TGTGCCAGCAGTCGGGACAGGGACGAGCAGTACTTC. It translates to CASSRDRDEQYF.

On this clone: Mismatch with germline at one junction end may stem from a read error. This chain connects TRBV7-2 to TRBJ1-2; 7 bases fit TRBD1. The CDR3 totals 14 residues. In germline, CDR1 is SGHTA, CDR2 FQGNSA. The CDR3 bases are TGTGCCAGCAGCTCAGGGGGAACTAACTATGGCTACCCCTTC. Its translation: CASSSGGTNYGYPF.

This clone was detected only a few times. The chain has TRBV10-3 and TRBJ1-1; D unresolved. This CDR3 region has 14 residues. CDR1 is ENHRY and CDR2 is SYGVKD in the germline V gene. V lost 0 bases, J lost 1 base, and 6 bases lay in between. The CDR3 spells CAISESFQNTEAFF. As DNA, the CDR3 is TGTGCCATCAGTGAGTCATTTCAGAACACTGAAGCTTTCTTT.

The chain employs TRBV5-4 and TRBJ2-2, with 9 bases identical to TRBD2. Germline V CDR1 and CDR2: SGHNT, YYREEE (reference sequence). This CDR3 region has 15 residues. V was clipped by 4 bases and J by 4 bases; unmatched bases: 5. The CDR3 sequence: CASSPGGRGTGELFF. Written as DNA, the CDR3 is TGTGCCAGCAGCCCTGGCGGGAGGGGCACCGGGGAGCTGTTTTTT.

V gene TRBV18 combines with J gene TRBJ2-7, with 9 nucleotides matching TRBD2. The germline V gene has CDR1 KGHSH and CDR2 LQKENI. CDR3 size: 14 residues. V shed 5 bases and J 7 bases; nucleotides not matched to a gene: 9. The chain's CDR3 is CASSTQTSGGEQYF. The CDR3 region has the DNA TGTGCCAGCTCAACCCAGACTAGCGGAGGGGAGCAGTACTTC.

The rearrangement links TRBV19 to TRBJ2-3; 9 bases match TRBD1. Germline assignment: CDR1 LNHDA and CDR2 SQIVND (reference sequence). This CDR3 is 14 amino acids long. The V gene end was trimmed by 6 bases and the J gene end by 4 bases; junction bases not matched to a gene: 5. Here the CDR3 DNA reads TGTGCCAGTAGGAAGACAGGGGGAGCAGATACGCAGTATTTT. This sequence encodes CASRKTGGADTQYF.

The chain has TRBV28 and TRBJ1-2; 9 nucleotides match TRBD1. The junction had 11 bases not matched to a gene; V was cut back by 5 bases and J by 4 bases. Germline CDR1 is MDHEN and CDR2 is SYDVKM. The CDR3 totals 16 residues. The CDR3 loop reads CASSILGTGSGYGYTF. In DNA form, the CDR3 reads TGTGCCAGCAGTATACTAGGGACAGGGAGTGGCTATGGCTACACCTTC.

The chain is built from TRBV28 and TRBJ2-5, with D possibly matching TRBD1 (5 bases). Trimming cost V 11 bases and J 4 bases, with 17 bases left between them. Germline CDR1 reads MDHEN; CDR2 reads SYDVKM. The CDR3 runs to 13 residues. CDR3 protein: CAAGQGLPETQYF. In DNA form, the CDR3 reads TGTGCCGCAGGGCAGGGCTTGCCAGAGACCCAGTACTTC.